The clone carrying this T cell receptor (beta chain) was counted at least ten times. Antigen unknown. Libraries used 2 million unsorted PBMCs kept frozen in RNAlater. This entry comes from a study of neurological immune-mediated disorders. Study results and limitations: The absence of any CDR3 amino acid sequence shared by expanded clones across subjects suggests that repertoires were private in all groups. Among 34 multiple sclerosis patients, 18 had repertoires that phylogenetic grouping placed in one related-CDR3 cluster, a possible signature.

Via MiXCR, TCRdb re-called the 5' RACE reads, giving one row per CDR3 protein. The table shows about 74,000 distinct CDR3 sequences, with 5.2% occurring only once. This CDR3 spans 12 amino acids. The germline V and J ends were trimmed by 7 bases and 5 bases, with 11 bases remaining between them. Germline V CDR1 and CDR2: MDHEN, SYDVKM. The TCR comes from a man between 18 and 29 years old with multiple sclerosis. Sequencing was done on a sample of PBMCs. J is TRBJ2-5 and V is TRBV28; D call uncertain. CDR3 nucleotides: TGTGCCAGCAAGACCTATCGGGAGACCCAGTACTTC. The encoded protein is CASKTYRETQYF. Looking up the rest from reference TRBV28 and TRBJ2-5 gives the full variable domain: DVKVTQSSRYLVKRTGEKVFLECVQDMDHENMFWYRQDPGLGLRLIYFSYDVKMKEKGDIPEGYSVSREKKERFSLILESASTNQTSMYLCASKTYRETQYFGPGTRLLVL.